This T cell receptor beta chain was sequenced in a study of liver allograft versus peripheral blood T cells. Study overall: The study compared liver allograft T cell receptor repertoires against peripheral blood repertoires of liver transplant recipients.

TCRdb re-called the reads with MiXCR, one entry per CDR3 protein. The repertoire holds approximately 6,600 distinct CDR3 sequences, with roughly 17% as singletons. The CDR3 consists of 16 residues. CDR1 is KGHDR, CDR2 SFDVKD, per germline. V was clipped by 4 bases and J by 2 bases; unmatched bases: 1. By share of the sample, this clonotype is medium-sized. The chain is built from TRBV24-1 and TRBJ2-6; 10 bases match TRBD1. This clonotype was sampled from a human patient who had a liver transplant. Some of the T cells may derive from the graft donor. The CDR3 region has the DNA TGTGCCACCAGTGACGGGACAGGGGCTGGGGCCAACGTCCTGACTTTC. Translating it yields CATSDGTGAGANVLTF.